The clone carrying this T cell receptor (beta chain) has only a few counts. The antigen remains undetermined. Losses at the gene ends were 5 bases for V and 7 bases for J; bases not matched to a gene: 13. Germline-derived CDR1 and CDR2 are MDHEN and SYDVKM. The CDR3 extends over 15 amino acids. The sample comes from a study of graft-versus-host responses after intestinal transplantation. Study background: Multivisceral, liver-intestinal, or isolated intestinal grafts were transplanted into recipients. Study outcomes and limitations: Some GvH clones were seen earlier in gut or blood, suggesting intestinal origin. Levels of circulating GvH clones at their peak were associated with early post-transplant HvG declines.

Sequencing was performed with immunoSEQ multiplex PCR; in TCRdb, only in-frame clones are kept and a portion is missing. The sample comprises tens of thousands of clones, roughly nine tenths of which are singletons, and around 2.5% rests with the top ten. The chain uses TRBV28 and TRBJ2-7; 8 bases line up with TRBD2. The source was PBMCs, collected approximately 320 days after intestinal transplant. The receptor comes from a human patient who received an intestinal transplant, so some T cells may come from the graft donor. CDR3 sequence reads: CASSEVAGRMGEQYF. For the CDR3, the DNA is TGTGCCAGCAGTGAGGTAGCGGGACGGATGGGGGAGCAGTACTTC. Supplemented by reference TRBV28 and TRBJ2-7, the full variable domain reads DVKVTQSSRYLVKRTGEKVFLECVQDMDHENMFWYRQDPGLGLRLIYFSYDVKMKEKGDIPEGYSVSREKKERFSLILESASTNQTSMYLCASSEVAGRMGEQYFGPGTRLTVT.